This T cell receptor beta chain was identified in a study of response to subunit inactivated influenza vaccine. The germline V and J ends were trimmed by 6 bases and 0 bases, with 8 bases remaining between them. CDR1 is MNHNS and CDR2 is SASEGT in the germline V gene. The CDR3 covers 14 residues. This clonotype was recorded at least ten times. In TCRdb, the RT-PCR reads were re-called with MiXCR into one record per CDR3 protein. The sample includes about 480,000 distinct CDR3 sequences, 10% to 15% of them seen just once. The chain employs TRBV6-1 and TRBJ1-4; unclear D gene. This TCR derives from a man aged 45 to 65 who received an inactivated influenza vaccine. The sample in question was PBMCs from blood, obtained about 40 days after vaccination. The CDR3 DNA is TGTGCCAGCAGCCGCGGTGCAACTAATGAAAAACTGTTTTTT. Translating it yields CASSRGATNEKLFF.